Presented here are 5 T cell receptor beta chains from one specimen sequenced in a study of beta chain features in type 1 diabetes. Every isolated RNA sample was fully reverse transcribed, so sequencing captured expressed TCRB transcripts. Produced via immunoSEQ multiplex PCR; TCRdb's table is partial and in-frame only. The sample yields 350,000 to 400,000 clones, about 14% seen once. The sequencing input was naive CD4+ T cells from blood. Receptors originate from a young woman in good health.

The chain recombines TRBV18 with TRBJ1-5, with a possible D match to TRBD1 (5 bases). The CDR3 runs 15 residues. Germline CDR1 is KGHSH and CDR2 is LQKENI. V lost 2 bases and J lost 6, with 14 bases in between. The chain's CDR3 is CASSPKGLQGQPQHF. CDR3 nucleotides: TGTGCCAGCTCACCAAAGGGGCTGCAGGGTCAGCCCCAGCATTTT.

This chain links TRBV28 with TRBJ2-7; D gene unclear. Germline CDR1 reads MDHEN; CDR2 reads SYDVKM. The CDR3 has 12 residues. Trimming cost V 7 bases and J 3 bases, with 10 bases left between them. CDR3 nucleotides: TGTGCCAGCAACGCGGAGAACTACGAGCAGTACTTC. It encodes CASNAENYEQYF.

There are a few counts of this clone. The same CDR3 is also encoded by other DNA sequences in this sample. J is TRBJ2-3 and V is TRBV5-4, with 10 nucleotides matching TRBD1. Germline CDR1 SGHNT, CDR2 YYREEE (reference sequence). This CDR3 region has 14 residues. V was pared by 3 bases and J by 3 bases, with 1 base of the junction left unmatched. This CDR3 reads CASSSGQGTDTQYF. The CDR3 DNA is TGTGCCAGCAGCTCGGGACAGGGGACAGATACGCAGTATTTT.

The rearrangement joins TRBV7-3 to TRBJ1-1; 10 bases align to TRBD1. This CDR3 contains 15 residues. Trimming removed 6 bases from V and 3 bases from J; junction bases left unmatched: 7. Germline V gives CDR1 SGHTA, CDR2 FQGTGA. In DNA, the CDR3 is TGTGCCAGCAGACCGACAGGGGGCTCGGACACTGAAGCTTTCTTT. Amino acid sequence: CASRPTGGSDTEAFF.

In its sample, this clone was seen a few times. This sequence joins TRBV20-1 and TRBJ1-5; D gene uncertain. Germline V gives CDR1 DFQATT, CDR2 SNEGSKA (reference sequence). V lost 3 bases and J 2 bases, leaving 2 bases between the germline ends. The CDR3 length is 11 residues. The CDR3 region is CSASGNQPQHF. The CDR3 DNA is TGCAGTGCTAGCGGCAATCAGCCCCAGCATTTT.